This entry concerns a single TCR beta chain. Measured with immunoSEQ multiplex PCR; TCRdb has only the in-frame clones, and not every one. The data contain a few hundred thousand clones, approximately 82% of them seen just once; the ten biggest clones take up 15%. The data are from a study of blood T cell repertoires in COVID-19. Germline trimming cut 6 bases from V and 7 bases from J; bases unmatched to any gene: 17. CDR1 is MNHEY, CDR2 SMNVEV, per germline (reference sequence). The CDR3 runs to 16 residues. Sequenced: PBMCs or T cells enriched from blood (not recorded which). The rearrangement links TRBV27 to TRBJ1-2; 7 positions agree with TRBD1. This clonotype originated in a man aged 40-49 years who had recovered from COVID-19. The CDR3 here is CASSPRQGRGTLGYTF. Here the CDR3 DNA reads TGTGCCAGCAGCCCTCGGCAGGGCAGGGGGACCCTTGGCTACACCTTC.